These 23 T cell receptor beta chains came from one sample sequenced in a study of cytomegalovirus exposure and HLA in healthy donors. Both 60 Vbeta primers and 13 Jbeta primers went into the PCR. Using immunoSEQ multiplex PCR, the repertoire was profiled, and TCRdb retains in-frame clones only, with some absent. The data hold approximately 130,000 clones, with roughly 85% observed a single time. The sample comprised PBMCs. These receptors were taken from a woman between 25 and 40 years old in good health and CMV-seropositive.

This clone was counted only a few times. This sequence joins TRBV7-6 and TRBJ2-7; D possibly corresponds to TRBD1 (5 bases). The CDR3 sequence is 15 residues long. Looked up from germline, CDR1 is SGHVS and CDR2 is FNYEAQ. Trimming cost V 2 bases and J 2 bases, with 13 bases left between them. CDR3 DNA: TGTGCCAGCAGCTTAAGGGGAAGTCCCCCCTACGAGCAGTACTTC. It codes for CASSLRGSPPYEQYF.

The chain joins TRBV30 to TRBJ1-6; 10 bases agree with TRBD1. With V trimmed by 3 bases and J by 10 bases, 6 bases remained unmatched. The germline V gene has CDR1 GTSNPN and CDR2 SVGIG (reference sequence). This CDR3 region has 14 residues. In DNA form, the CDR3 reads TGTGCCTGGAGCGGACAGGGGGTTTACTCACCCCTCCACTTT. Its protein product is CAWSGQGVYSPLHF.

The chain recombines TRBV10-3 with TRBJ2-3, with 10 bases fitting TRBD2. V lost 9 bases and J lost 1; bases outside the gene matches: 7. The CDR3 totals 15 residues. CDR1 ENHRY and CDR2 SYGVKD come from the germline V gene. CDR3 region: CAIGVGTSGTDTQYF. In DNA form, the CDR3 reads TGTGCCATAGGGGTCGGGACTAGCGGCACAGATACGCAGTATTTT.

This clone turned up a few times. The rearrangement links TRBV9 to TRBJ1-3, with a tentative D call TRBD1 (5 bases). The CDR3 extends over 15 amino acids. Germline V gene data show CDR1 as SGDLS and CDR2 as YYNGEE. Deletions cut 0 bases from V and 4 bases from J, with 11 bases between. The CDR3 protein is CASSVESGHGNTIYF. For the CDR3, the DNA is TGTGCCAGCAGCGTAGAGTCAGGGCACGGAAACACCATATATTTT.

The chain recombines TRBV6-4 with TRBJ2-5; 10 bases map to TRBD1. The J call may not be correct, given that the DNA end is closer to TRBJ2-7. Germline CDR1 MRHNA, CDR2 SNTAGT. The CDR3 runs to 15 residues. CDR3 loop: CASSDSTDRGDEQYF. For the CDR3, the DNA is TGTGCCAGCAGTGACTCGACGGACAGGGGGGACGAGCAGTACTTC.

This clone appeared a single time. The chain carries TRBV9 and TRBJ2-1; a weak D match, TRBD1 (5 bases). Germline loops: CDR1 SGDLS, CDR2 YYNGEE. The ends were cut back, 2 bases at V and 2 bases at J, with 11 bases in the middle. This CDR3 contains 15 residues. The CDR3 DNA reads TGTGCCAGCAGCGTGGGGCAAGGCCCCTACAATGAGCAGTTCTTC. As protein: CASSVGQGPYNEQFF.

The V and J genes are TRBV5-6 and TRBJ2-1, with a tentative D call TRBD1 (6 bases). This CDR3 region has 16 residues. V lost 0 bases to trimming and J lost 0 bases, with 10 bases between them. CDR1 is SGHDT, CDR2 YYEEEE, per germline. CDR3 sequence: CASSLEGGSSYNEQFF. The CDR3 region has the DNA TGTGCCAGCAGCTTGGAAGGGGGAAGCTCCTACAATGAGCAGTTCTTC.

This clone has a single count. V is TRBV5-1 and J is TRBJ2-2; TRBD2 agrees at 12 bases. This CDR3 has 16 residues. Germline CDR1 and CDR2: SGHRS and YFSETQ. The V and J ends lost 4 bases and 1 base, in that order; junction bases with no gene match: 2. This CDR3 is CASSQLAGGNTGELFF. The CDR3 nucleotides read TGCGCCAGCAGCCAACTAGCGGGGGGGAACACCGGGGAGCTGTTTTTT.

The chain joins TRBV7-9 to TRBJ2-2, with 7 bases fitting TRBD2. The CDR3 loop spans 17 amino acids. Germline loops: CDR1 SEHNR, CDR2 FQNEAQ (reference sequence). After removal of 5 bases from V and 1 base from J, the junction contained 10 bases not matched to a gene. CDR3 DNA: TGTGCCAGCAGCCGCTTGGGGAAGCGGGGGAACACCGGGGAGCTGTTTTTT. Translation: CASSRLGKRGNTGELFF. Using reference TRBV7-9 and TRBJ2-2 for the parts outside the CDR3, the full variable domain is DTGVSQNPRHKITKRGQNVTFRCDPISEHNRLYWYRQTLGQGPEFLTYFQNEAQLEKSRLLSDRFSAERPKGSFSTLEIQRTEQGDSAMYLCASSRLGKRGNTGELFFGEGSRLTVL.

CDR3 residues: CASSSLAGRGELFF. CDR3 bases: TGTGCCAGCAGTTCACTAGCGGGGAGGGGGGAGCTGTTTTTT. This sequence joins TRBV27 and TRBJ2-2, with 10 bases fitting TRBD2. The CDR3 has 14 residues. V lost 4 bases to trimming and J lost 8 bases; unmatched junction nucleotides: 4. Germline CDR1 reads MNHEY; CDR2 reads SMNVEV (reference sequence).

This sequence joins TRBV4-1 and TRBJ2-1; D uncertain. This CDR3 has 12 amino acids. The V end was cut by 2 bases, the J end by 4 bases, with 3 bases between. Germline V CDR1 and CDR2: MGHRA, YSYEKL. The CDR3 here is CASSQLYNEQFF. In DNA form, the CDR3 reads TGCGCCAGCAGCCAACTATACAATGAGCAGTTCTTC.

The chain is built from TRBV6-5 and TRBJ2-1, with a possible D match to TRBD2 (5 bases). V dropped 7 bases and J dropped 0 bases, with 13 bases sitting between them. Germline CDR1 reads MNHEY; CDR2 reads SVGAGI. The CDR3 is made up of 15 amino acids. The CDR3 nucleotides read TGTGCCAGCACCTCTGAAGAGGGCTCCTACAATGAGCAGTTCTTC. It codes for CASTSEEGSYNEQFF.

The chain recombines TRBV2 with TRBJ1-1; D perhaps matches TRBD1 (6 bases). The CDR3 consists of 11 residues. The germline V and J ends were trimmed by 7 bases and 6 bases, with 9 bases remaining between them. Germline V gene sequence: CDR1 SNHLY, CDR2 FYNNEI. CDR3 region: CASMGAPEAFF. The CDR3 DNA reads TGTGCCAGCATGGGGGCGCCTGAAGCTTTCTTT.

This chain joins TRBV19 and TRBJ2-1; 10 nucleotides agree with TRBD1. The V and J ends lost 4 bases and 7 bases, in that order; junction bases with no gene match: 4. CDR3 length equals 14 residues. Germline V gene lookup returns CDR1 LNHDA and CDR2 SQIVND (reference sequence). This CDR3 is CASSRDRGWNEQFF. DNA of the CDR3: TGTGCCAGTAGTAGGGACAGGGGATGGAATGAGCAGTTCTTC.

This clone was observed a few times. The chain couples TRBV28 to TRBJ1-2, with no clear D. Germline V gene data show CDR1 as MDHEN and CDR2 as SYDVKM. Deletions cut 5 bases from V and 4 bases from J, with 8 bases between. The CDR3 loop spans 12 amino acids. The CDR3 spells CASSLNSYGYTF. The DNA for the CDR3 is TGTGCCAGCAGTCTAAACAGCTATGGCTACACCTTC.

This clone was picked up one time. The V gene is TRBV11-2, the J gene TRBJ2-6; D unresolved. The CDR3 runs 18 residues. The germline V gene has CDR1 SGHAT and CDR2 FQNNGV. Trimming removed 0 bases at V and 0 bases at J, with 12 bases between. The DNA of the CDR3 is TGTGCCAGCAGCTTAGAGTTGGCCGCCCGCTCTGGGGCCAACGTCCTGACTTTC. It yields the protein CASSLELAARSGANVLTF.

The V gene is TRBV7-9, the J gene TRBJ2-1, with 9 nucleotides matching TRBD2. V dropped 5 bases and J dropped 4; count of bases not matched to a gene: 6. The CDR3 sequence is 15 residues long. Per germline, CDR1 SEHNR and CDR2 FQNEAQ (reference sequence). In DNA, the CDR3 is TGTGCCAGCAGCCCAAGCGGGGGGTGGTACAATGAGCAGTTCTTC. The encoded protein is CASSPSGGWYNEQFF.

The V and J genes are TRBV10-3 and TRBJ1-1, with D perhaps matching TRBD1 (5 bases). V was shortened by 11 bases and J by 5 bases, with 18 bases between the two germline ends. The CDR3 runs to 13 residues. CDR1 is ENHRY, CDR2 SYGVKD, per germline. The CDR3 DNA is TGTGCCGTATTTGGAGGGGAGGGGACTGAAGCTTTCTTT. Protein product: CAVFGGEGTEAFF.

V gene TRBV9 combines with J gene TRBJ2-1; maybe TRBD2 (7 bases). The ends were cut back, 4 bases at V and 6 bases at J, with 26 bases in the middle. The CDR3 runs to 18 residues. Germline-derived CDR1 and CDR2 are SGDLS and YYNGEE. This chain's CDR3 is CASSPRGGSSGPLNEQFF. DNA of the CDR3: TGTGCCAGCAGCCCTAGGGGGGGGTCTAGCGGTCCCCTCAATGAGCAGTTCTTC. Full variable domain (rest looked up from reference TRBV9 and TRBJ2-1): DSGVTQTPKHLITATGQRVTLRCSPRSGDLSVYWYQQSLDQGLQFLIQYYNGEERAKGNILERFSAQQFPDLHSELNLSSLELGDSALYFCASSPRGGSSGPLNEQFFGPGTRLTVL.

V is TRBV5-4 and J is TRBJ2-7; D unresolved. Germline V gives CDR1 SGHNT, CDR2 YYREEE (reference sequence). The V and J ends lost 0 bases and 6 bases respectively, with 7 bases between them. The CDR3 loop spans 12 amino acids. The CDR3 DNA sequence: TGTGCCAGCAGCTTGGGCTACGGCGAGCAGTACTTC. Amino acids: CASSLGYGEQYF.

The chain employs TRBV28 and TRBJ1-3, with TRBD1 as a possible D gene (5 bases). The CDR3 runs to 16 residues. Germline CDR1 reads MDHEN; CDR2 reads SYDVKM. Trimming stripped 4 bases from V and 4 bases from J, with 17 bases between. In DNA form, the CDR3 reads TGTGCCAGCAGTTATAGCGGCCGACAGAGGGGAAACACCATATATTTT. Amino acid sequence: CASSYSGRQRGNTIYF.

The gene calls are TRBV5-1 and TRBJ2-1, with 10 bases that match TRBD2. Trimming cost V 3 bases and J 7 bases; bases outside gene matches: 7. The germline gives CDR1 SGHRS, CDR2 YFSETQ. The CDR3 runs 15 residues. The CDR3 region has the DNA TGCGCCAGCAGCTCGACTAGCGGGCAAATGAATGAGCAGTTCTTC. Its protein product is CASSSTSGQMNEQFF.

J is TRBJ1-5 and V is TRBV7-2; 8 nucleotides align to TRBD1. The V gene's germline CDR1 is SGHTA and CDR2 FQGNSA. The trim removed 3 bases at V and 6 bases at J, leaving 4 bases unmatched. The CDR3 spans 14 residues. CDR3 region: CASSLTGEIQPQHF. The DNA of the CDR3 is TGTGCCAGCAGCTTGACAGGGGAGATTCAGCCCCAGCATTTT.